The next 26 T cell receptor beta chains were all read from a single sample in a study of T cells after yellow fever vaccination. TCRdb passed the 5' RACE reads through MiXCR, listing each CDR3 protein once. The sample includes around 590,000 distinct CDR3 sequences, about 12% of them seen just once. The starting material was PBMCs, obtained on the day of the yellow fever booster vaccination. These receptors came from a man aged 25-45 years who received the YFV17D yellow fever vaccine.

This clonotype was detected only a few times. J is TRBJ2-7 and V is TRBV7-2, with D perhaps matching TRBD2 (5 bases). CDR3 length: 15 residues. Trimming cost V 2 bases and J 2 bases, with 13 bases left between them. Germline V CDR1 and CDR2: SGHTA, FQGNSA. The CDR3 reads CASSLSGRDPYEQYF. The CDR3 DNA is TGTGCCAGCAGCTTATCGGGCCGGGATCCCTACGAGCAGTACTTC.

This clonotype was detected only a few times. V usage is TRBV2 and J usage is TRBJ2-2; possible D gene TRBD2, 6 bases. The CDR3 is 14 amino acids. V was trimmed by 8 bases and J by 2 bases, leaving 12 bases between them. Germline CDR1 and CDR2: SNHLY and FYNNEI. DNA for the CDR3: TGTGCCAGCGGTGGCGGGACTAACACCGGGGAGCTGTTTTTT. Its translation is CASGGGTNTGELFF.

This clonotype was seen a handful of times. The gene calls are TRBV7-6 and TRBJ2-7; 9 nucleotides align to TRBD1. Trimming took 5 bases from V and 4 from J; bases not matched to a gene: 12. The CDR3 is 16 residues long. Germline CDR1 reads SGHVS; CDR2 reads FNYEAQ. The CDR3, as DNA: TGTGCCAGCAGCCAGGGACCCACAGGGGGCGGTTACGAGCAGTACTTC. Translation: CASSQGPTGGGYEQYF.

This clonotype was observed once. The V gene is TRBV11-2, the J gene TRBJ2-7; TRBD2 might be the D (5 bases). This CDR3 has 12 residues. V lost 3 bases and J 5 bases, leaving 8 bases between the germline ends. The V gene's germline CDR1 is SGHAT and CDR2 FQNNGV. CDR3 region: CASSFGMDEQYF. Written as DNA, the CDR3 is TGTGCCAGCAGCTTCGGGATGGACGAGCAGTACTTC.

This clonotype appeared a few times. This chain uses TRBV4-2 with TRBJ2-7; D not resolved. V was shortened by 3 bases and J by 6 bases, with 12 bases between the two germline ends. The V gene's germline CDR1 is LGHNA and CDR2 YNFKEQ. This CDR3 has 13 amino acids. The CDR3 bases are TGTGCCAGCAGCCACCCGACTGCTGGCGAGCAGTACTTC. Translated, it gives CASSHPTAGEQYF.

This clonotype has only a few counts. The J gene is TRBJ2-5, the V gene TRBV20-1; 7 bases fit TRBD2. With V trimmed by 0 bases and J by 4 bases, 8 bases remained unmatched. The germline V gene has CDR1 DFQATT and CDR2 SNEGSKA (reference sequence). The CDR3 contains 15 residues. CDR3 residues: CSARERRPGGETQYF. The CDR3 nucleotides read TGCAGTGCTAGAGAGCGCCGTCCGGGGGGAGAGACCCAGTACTTC.

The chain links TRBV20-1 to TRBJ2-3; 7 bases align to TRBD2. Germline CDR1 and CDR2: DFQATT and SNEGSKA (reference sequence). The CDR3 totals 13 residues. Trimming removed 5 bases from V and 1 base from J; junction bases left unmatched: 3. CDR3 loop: CSAPREGTDTQYF. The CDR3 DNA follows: TGCAGTGCTCCCCGGGAGGGCACAGATACGCAGTATTTT.

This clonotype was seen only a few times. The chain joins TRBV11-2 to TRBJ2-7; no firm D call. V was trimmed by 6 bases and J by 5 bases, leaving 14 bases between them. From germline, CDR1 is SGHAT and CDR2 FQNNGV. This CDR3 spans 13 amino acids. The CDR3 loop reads CASRLFGTHEQYF. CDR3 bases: TGTGCCAGCAGGTTGTTCGGAACCCACGAGCAGTACTTC.

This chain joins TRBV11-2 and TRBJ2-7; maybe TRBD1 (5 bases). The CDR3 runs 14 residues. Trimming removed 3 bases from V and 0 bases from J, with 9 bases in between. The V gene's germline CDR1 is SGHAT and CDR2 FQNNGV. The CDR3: CASSFRTSSYEQYF. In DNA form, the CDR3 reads TGTGCCAGCAGCTTCAGGACAAGCTCCTACGAGCAGTACTTC.

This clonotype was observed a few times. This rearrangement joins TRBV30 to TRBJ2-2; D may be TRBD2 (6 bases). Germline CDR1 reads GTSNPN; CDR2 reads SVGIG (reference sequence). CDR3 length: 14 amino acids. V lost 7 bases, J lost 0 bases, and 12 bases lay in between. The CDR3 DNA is TGTGCCTCCACGCGGGGACCGAACACCGGGGAGCTGTTTTTT. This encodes CASTRGPNTGELFF.

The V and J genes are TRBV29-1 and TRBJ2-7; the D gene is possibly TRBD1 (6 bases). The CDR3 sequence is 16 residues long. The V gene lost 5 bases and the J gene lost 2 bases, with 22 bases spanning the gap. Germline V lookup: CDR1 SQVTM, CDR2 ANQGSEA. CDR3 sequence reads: CSVHGTTGSMAYEQYF. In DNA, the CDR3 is TGCAGCGTTCACGGGACAACAGGCTCAATGGCCTACGAGCAGTACTTC.

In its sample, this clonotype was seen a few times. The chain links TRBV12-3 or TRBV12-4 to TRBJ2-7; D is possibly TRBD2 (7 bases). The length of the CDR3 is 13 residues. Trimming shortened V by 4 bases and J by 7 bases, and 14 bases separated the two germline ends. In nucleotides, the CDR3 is TGTGCCAGCAGTTCGGGACTAACAGGGGAGCAGTACTTC. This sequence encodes CASSSGLTGEQYF.

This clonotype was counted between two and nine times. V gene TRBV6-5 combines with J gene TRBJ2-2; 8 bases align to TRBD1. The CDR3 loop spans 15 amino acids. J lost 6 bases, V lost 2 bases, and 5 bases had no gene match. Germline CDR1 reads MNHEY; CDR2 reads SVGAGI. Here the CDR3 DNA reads TGTGCCAGCAGTTACGGGGACAGGTCTCCCGGGGAGCTGTTTTTT. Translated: CASSYGDRSPGELFF.

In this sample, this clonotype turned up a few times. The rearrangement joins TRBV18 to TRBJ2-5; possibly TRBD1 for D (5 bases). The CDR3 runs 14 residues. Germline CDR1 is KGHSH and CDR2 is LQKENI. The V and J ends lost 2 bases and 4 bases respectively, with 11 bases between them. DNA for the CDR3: TGTGCCAGCTCACCAATTCAGGGCGGAGAGACCCAGTACTTC. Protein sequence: CASSPIQGGETQYF.

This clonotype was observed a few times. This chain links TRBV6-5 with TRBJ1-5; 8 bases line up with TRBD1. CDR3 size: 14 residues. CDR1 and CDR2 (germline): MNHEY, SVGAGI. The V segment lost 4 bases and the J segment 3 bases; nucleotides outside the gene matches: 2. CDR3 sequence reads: CASSSTGDNQPQHF. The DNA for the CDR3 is TGTGCCAGCAGTTCGACAGGGGACAATCAGCCCCAGCATTTT.

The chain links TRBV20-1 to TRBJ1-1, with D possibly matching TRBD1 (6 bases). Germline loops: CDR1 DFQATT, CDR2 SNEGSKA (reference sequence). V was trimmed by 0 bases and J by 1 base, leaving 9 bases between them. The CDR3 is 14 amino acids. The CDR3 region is CSAREGTTNTEAFF. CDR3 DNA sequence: TGCAGTGCTAGAGAAGGGACAACGAACACTGAAGCTTTCTTT.

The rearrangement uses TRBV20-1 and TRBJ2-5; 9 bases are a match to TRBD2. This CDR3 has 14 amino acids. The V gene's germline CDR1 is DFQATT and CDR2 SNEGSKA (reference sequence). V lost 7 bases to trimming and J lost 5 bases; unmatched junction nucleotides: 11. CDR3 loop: CSVTSGRGIETQYF. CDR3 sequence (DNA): TGCAGTGTTACTAGCGGGCGAGGTATCGAGACCCAGTACTTC.

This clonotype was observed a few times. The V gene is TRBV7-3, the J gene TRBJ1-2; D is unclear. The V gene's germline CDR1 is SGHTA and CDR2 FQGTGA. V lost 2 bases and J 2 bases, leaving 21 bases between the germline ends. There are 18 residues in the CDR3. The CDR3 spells CASSLRSRARSGNYGYTF. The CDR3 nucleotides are TGTGCCAGCAGCTTACGGTCCCGGGCGAGAAGCGGCAACTATGGCTACACCTTC.

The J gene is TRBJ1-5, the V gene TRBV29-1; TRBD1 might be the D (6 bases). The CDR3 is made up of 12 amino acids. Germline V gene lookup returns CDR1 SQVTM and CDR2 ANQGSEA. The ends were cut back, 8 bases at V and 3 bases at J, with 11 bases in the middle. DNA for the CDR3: TGCAGCTTCGGGGACACCAATCAGCCCCAGCATTTT. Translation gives CSFGDTNQPQHF.

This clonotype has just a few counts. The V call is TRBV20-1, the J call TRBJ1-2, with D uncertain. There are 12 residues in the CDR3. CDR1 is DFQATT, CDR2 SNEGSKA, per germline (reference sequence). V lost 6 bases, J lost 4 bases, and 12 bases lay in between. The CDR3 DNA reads TGCAGTGCGTGGGGAATTGGCTATGGCTACACCTTC. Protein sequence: CSAWGIGYGYTF.

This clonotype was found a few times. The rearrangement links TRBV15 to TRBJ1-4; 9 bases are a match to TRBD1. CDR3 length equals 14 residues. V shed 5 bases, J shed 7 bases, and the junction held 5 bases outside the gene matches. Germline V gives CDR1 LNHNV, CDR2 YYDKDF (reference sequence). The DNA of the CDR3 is TGTGCCACCAGCTTCCGGGACAGGGTTGAAAAACTGTTTTTT. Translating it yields CATSFRDRVEKLFF.

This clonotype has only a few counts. The CDR3 reads CASSLPTTFGGYTF. The CDR3 DNA follows: TGTGCCAGCAGCCTCCCCACGACTTTCGGGGGCTACACCTTC. The V call is TRBV7-2, the J call TRBJ1-2; D is undetermined. The V gene lost 5 bases and the J gene lost 8 bases, with 18 bases spanning the gap. Germline values: CDR1 SGHTA, CDR2 FQGNSA. This CDR3 is 14 amino acids long. The variable domain in full, completed from reference TRBV7-2 and TRBJ1-2, reads GAGVSQSPSNKVTEKGKDVELRCDPISGHTALYWYRQSLGQGLEFLIYFQGNSAPDKSGLPSDRFSAERTGGSVSTLTIQRTQQEDSAVYLCASSLPTTFGGYTFGSGTRLTVV.

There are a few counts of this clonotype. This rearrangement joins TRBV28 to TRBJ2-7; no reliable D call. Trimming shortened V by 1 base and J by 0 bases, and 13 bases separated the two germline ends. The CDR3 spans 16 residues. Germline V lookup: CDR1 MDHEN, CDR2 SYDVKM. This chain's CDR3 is CASSLLNLRSSYEQYF. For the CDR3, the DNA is TGTGCCAGCAGTTTATTGAACCTCCGGAGCTCCTACGAGCAGTACTTC.

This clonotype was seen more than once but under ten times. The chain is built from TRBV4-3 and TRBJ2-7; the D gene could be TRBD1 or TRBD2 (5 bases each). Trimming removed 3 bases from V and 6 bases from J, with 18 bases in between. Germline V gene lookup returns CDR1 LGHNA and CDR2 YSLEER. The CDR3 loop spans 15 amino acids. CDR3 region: CASSQLDGARAEQYF. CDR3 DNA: TGCGCCAGCAGCCAGTTGGACGGGGCGCGGGCCGAGCAGTACTTC.

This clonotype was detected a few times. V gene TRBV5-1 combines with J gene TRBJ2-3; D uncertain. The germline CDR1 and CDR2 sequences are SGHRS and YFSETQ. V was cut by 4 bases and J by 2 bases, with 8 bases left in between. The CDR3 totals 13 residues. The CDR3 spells CASSIGPTDTQYF. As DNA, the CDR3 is TGCGCCAGCAGCATCGGCCCCACAGATACGCAGTATTTT. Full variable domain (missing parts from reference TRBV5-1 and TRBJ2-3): KAGVTQTPRYLIKTRGQQVTLSCSPISGHRSVSWYQQTPGQGLQFLFEYFSETQRNKGNFPGRFSGRQFSNSRSEMNVSTLELGDSALYLCASSIGPTDTQYFGPGTRLTVL.

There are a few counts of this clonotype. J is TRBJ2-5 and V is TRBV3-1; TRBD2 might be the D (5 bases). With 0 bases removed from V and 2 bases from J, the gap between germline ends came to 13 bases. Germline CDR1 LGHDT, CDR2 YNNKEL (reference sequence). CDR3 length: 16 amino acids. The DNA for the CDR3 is TGTGCCAGCAGCCAAGATCTTAGGCGGGTGCAAGAGACCCAGTACTTC. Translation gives CASSQDLRRVQETQYF.